The rows below give T cell receptor beta chains drawn from one sample of a study of blood T cells in healthy people across ages. Each CDR3 protein gets one entry after TCRdb re-called the 5' RACE reads with MiXCR. The profile covers fewer than 2 million distinct CDR3 sequences, with about 39% appearing a single time and approximately 22% taken by the ten largest. Sequencing was done on a sample of blood. Every receptor here comes from a human donor in good health. The CDR3 runs from the conserved cysteine through the conserved F or W. D genes are given only for firm matches. The size field is filled for only some rows; it gives once, few, many or a size class.

clone_size j_call d_call v_call cdr3_aa cdr3_nt
many TRBJ2-3 . TRBV7-6 CASSSERGGTDTQYF TGTGCCAGCAGCTCCGAGAGGGGCGGTACAGATACGCAGTATTTT
. TRBJ1-2 TRBD1 TRBV6-2/TRBV6-3 CASRIPRDRDYTF TGTGCCAGCAGAATACCCAGGGACAGAGACTACACCTTC
few TRBJ2-7 TRBD1 TRBV7-7 CASSLGQGATDEQYF TGTGCTAGCAGCCTCGGACAGGGGGCAACGGACGAGCAGTACTTC
few TRBJ1-2 . TRBV7-9 CASSLVRARGGYTF TGTGCCAGCAGCTTAGTCAGGGCGCGAGGTGGCTACACCTTC
. TRBJ2-2 . TRBV7-3 CASSLVSPYNPGELFF TGTGCCAGCAGCTTAGTCAGCCCCTATAACCCCGGGGAGCTGTTTTTT
few TRBJ2-5 TRBD1 TRBV6-1 CASSSGQNQETQYF TGTGCCAGCAGTTCGGGACAGAACCAAGAGACCCAGTACTTC
. TRBJ1-1 . TRBV12-3/TRBV12-4 CASSFLDLLNTEAFF TGTGCCAGCAGTTTTTTGGATCTACTAAACACTGAAGCTTTCTTT
few TRBJ2-7 TRBD2 TRBV12-3/TRBV12-4 CASSPLREGRTYEQYF TGTGCCAGCAGCCCTCTGAGGGAGGGACGAACCTACGAGCAGTACTTC
. TRBJ1-6 . TRBV15 CATSSTQGLNSPLHF TGTGCCACCAGCAGTACACAGGGACTGAATTCACCCCTCCACTTT
many TRBJ2-7 TRBD1 TRBV29-1 CSVMTGGYEQYF TGCAGCGTGATGACAGGGGGCTACGAGCAGTACTTC
. TRBJ2-2 . TRBV7-3 CASSLTSHRSGELFF TGTGCCAGCAGCTTAACTTCACACCGGTCCGGGGAGCTGTTTTTT
. TRBJ1-1 . TRBV9 CASSVGTGEAFF TGTGCCAGCAGCGTAGGGACCGGTGAAGCTTTCTTT
. TRBJ1-1 . TRBV7-2 CASTSVVGSMNTEAFF TGTGCCAGCACCTCGGTCGTGGGGAGCATGAACACTGAAGCTTTCTTT
few TRBJ2-3 . TRBV5-1 CASSLDGGHLRDTQYF TGCGCCAGCAGCTTGGATGGGGGACACTTAAGGGATACGCAGTATTTT
. TRBJ1-5 . TRBV10-2 CASYSGLSNQPQHF TGCGCCAGCTATTCAGGGTTGAGCAATCAGCCCCAGCATTTT
few TRBJ2-1 TRBD2 TRBV5-5 CASSPGGSHNEQFF TGTGCCAGCAGTCCGGGAGGGTCCCACAATGAGCAGTTCTTC
few TRBJ2-5 . TRBV20-1 CSAAGTDQETQYF TGCAGTGCCGCAGGGACGGACCAAGAGACCCAGTACTTC
many TRBJ1-2 . TRBV30 CAWSVTGTYGYTF TGTGCCTGGAGTGTAACCGGGACATATGGCTACACCTTC
. TRBJ1-1 . TRBV7-2 CTSSLLFRPTEAFF TGTACCAGCAGCTTACTCTTCAGGCCCACTGAAGCTTTCTTT
. TRBJ2-7 . TRBV20-1 CSARDSRVDEQYF TGCAGTGCTAGAGATTCCAGGGTAGACGAGCAGTACTTC
few TRBJ2-7 . TRBV5-1 CASSFHRENEQYF TGCGCCAGCAGCTTCCACAGGGAAAACGAGCAGTACTTC
. TRBJ1-4 . TRBV10-3 CAISESGPSPTNEKLFF TGTGCCATCAGTGAGTCAGGTCCGAGCCCAACTAATGAAAAACTGTTTTTT
once TRBJ1-1 . TRBV6-5 CASSYEPGTSAFF TGTGCCAGCAGTTACGAGCCAGGAACATCAGCTTTCTTT
. TRBJ1-5 . TRBV6-2/TRBV6-3 CASSYRGFGNQPQHF TGTGCCAGCAGTTATAGGGGCTTCGGCAATCAGCCCCAGCATTTT
. TRBJ2-3 . TRBV20-1 CSAGDGRNTDTQYF TGCAGTGCTGGCGACGGCAGAAACACAGATACGCAGTATTTT
few TRBJ1-2 TRBD1 TRBV27 CASSGDDRAGGYTF TGTGCCAGCAGTGGTGATGACAGGGCAGGCGGCTACACCTTC
. TRBJ1-1 . TRBV10-3 CAISGSLNTEAFF TGTGCCATCTCGGGCAGCTTAAACACTGAAGCTTTCTTT